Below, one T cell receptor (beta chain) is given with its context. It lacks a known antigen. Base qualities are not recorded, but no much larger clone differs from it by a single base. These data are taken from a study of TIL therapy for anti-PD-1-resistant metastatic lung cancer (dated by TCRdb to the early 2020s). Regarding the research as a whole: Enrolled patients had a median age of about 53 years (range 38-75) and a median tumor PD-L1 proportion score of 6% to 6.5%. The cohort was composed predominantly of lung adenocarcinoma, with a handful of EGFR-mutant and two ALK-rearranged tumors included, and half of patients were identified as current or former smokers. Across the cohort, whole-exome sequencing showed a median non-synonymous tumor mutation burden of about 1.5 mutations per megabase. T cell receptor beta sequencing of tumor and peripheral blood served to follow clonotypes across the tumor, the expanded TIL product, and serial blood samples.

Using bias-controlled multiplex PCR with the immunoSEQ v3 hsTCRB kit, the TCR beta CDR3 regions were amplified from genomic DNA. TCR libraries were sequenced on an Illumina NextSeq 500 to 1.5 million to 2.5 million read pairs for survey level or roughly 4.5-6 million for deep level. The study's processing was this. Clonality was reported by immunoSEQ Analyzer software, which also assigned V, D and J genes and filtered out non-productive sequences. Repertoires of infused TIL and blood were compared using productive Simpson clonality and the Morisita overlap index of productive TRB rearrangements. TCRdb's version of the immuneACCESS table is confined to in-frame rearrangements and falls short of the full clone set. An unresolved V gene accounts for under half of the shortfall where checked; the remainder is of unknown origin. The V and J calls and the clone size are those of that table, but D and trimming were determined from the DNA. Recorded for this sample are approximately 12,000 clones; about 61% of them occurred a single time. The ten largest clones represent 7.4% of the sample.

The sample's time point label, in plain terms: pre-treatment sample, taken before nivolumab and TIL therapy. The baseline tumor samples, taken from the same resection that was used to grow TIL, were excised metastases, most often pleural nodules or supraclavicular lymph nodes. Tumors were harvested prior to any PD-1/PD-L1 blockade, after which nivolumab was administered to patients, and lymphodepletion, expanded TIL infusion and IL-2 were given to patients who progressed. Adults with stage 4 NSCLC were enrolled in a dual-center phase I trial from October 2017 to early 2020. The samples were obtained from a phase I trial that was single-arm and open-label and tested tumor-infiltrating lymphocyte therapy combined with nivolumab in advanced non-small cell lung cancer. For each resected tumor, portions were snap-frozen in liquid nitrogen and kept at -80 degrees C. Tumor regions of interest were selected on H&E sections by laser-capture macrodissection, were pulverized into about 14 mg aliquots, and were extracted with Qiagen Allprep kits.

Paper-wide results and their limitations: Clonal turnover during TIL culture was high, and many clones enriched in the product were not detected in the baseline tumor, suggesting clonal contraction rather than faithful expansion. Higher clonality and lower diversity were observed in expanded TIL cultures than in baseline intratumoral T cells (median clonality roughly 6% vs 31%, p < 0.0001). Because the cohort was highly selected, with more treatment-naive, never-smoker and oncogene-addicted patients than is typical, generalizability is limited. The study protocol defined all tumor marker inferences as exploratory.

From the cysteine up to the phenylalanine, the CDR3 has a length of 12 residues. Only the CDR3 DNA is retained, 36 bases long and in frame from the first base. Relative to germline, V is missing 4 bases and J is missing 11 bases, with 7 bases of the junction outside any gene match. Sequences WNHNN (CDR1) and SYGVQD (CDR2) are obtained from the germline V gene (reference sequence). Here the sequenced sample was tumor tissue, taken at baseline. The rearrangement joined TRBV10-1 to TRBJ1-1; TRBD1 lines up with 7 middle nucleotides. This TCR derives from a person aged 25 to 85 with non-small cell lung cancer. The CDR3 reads CASSGVTGAAFF. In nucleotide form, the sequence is TGCGCCAGCAGTGGGGTCACAGGGGCGGCTTTCTTT.